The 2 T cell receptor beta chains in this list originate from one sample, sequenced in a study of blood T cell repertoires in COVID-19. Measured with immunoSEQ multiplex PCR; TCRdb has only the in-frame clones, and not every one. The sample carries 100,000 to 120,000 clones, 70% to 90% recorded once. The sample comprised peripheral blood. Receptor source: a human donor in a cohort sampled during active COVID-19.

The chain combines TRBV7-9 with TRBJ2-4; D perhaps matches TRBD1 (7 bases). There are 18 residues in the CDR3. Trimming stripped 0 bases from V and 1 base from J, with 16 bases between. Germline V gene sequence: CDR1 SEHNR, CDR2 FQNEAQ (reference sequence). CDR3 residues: CASSLARRGRGAKNIQYF. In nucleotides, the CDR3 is TGTGCCAGCAGCTTAGCCCGGAGGGGGCGAGGGGCCAAAAACATTCAGTACTTC.

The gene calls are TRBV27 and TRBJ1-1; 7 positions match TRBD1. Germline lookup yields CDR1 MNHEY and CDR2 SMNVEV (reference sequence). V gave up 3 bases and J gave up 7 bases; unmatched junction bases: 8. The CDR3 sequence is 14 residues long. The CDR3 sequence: CASSFLTGSVEAFF. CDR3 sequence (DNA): TGTGCCAGCAGTTTCCTGACAGGGTCTGTTGAAGCTTTCTTT.